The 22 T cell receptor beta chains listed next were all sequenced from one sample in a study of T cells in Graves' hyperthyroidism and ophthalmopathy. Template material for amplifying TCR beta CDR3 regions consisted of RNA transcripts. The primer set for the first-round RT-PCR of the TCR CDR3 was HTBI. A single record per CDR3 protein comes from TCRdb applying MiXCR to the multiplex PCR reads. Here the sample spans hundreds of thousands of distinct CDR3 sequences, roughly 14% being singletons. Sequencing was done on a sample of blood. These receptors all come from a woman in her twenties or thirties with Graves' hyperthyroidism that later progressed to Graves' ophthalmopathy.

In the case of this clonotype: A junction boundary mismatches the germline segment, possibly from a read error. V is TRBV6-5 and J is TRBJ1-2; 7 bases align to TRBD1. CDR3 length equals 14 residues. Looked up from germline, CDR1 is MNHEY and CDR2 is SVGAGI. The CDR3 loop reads CAGSYLDRVGGYTF. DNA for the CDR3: TGTGCCGGCAGTTACCTCGACAGGGTAGGAGGCTACACCTTC.

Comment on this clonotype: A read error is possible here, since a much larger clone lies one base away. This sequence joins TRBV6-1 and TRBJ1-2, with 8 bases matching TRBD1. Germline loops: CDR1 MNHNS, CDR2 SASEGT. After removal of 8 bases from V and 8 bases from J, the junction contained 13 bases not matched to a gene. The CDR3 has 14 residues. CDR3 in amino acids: CASGPPGQGSGYTF. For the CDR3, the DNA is TGTGCCAGCGGCCCCCCAGGACAGGGATCGGGCTACACCTTC.

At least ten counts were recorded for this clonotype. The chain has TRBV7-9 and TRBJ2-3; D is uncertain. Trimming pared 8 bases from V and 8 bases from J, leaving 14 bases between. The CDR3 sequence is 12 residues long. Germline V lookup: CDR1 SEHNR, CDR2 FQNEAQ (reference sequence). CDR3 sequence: CASSAPGFTQYF. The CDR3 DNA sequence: TGTGCCAGCTCTGCCCCGGGTTTTACGCAGTATTTT.

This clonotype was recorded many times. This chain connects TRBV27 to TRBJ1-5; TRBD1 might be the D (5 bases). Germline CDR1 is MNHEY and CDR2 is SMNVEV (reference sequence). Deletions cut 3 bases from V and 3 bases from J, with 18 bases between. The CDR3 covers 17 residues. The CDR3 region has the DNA TGTGCCAGCAGTTTTATCCCGCCCGGGGCCCTCAATCAGCCCCAGCATTTT. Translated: CASSFIPPGALNQPQHF.

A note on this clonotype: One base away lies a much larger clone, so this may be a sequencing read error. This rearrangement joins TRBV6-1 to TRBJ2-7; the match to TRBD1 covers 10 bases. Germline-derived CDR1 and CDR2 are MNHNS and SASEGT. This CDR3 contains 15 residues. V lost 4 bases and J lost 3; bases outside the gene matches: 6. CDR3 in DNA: TGTGCCAGCAGTGCCCACGACAGGGGGCTCTACGAGCAGTACTTC. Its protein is CASSAHDRGLYEQYF.

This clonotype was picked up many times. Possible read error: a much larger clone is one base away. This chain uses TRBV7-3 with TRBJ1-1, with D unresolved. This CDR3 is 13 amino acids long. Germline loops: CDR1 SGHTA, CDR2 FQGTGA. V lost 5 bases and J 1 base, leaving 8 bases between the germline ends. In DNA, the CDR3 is TGTGCCAGCAGCCGAACAAAGAACACTGAAGCTTTCTTT. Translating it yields CASSRTKNTEAFF.

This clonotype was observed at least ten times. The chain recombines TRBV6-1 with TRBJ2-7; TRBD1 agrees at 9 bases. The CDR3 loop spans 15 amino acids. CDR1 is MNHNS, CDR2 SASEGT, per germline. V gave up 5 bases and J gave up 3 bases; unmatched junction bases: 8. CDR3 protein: CASSPIGTGNYEQYF. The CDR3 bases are TGTGCCAGCAGTCCTATCGGGACAGGGAACTACGAGCAGTACTTC.

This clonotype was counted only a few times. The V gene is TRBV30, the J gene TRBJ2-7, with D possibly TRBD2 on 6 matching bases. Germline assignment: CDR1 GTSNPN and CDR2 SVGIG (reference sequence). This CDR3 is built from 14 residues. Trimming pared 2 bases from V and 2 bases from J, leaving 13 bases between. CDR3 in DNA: TGTGCCTGGAGTCATCTAGCGCGAACCTACGAGCAGTACTTC. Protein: CAWSHLARTYEQYF.

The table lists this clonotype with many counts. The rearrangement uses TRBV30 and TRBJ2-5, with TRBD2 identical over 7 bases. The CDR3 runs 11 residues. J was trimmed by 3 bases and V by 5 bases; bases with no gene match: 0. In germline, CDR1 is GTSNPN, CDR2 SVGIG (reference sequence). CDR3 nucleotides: TGTGCCTGGGGGAGGGAAGAGACCCAGTACTTC. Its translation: CAWGREETQYF.

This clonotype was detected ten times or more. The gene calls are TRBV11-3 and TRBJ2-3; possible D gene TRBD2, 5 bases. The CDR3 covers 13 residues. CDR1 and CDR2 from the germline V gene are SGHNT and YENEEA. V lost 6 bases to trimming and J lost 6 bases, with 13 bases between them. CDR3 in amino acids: CASRGVVRDTQYF. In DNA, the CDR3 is TGTGCCAGCAGGGGAGTTGTTCGGGATACGCAGTATTTT.

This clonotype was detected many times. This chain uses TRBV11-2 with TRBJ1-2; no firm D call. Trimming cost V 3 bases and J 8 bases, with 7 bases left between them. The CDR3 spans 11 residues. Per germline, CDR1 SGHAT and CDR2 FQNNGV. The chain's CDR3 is CASSFLAGYTF. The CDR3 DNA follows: TGTGCCAGCAGCTTCCTTGCGGGCTACACCTTC.

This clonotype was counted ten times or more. The DNA for the CDR3 is TGTGCCATCAGTGAGTCAACGGCTAATCAGCCCCAGCATTTT. Translating gives CAISESTANQPQHF. The chain couples TRBV10-3 to TRBJ1-5; D is uncertain. The CDR3 consists of 14 residues. Germline V gene sequence: CDR1 ENHRY, CDR2 SYGVKD. Trimming pared 0 bases from V and 4 bases from J, leaving 7 bases between.

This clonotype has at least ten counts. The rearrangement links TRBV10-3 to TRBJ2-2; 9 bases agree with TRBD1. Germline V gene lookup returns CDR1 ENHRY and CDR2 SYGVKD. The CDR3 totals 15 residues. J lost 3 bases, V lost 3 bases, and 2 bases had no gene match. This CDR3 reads CAISERDRDTGELFF. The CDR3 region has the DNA TGTGCCATCAGTGAAAGGGACAGGGACACCGGGGAGCTGTTTTTT.

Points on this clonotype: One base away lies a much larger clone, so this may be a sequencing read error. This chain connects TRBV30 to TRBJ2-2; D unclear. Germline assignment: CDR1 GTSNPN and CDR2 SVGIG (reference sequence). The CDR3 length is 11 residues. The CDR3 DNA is TGTGCCTGGAGAATAACCGTGGAGCTGTTTTTT. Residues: CAWRITVELFF.

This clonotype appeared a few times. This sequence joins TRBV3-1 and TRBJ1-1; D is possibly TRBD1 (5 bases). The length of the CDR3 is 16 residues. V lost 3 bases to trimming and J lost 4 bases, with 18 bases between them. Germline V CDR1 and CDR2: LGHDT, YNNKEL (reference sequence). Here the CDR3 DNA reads TGTGCCAGCAGCCAGAGATCCGGGGGATCTAGCACTGAAGCTTTCTTT. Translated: CASSQRSGGSSTEAFF.

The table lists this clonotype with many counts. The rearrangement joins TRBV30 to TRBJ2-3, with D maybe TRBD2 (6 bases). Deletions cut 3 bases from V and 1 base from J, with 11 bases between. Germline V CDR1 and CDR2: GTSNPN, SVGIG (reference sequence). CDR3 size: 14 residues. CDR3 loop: CAWRREYGTDTQYF. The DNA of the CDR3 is TGTGCCTGGAGACGGGAGTACGGCACAGATACGCAGTATTTT.

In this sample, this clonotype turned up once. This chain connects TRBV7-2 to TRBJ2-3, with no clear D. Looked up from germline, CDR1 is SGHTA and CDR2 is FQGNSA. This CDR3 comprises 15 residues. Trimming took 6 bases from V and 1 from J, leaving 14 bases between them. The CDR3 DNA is TGTGCCAGCAGTCAGGCTACCGCGGGCACAGATACGCAGTATTTT. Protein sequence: CASSQATAGTDTQYF.

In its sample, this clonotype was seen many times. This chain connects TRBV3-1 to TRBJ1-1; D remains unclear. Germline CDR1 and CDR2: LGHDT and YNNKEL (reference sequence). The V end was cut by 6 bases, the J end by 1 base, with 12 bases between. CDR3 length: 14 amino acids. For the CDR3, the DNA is TGTGCCAGCAGTCCTCTCATCCAGAACACTGAAGCTTTCTTT. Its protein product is CASSPLIQNTEAFF.

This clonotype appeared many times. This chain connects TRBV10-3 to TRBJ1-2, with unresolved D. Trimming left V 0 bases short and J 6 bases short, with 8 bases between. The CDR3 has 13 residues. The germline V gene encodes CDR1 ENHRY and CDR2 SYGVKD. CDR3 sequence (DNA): TGTGCCATCAGTGAGTCGGGTAGAAATGGCTACACCTTC. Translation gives CAISESGRNGYTF.

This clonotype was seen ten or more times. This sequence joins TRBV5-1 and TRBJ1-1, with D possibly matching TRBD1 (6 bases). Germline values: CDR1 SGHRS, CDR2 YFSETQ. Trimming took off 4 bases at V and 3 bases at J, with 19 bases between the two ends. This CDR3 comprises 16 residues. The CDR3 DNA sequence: TGCGCCAGCAGCCCTTCGATCGGTGACAGGCACACTGAAGCTTTCTTT. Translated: CASSPSIGDRHTEAFF.

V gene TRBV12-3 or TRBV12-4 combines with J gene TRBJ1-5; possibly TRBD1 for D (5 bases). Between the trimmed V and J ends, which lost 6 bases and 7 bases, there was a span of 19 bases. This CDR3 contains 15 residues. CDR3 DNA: TGTGCCAGCAGCTTAACCATCGGGGGAGGACAGCCCCAGCATTTT. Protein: CASSLTIGGGQPQHF.

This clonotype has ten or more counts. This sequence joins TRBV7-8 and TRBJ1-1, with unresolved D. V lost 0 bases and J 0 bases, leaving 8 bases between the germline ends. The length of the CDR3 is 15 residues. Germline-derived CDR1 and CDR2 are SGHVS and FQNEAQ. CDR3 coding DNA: TGTGCCAGCAGCTTAGCGCTCGGCCTGAACACTGAAGCTTTCTTT. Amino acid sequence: CASSLALGLNTEAFF.